These 21 T cell receptor beta chains were all obtained from the same sample, sequenced in a study of cytomegalovirus exposure and HLA in healthy donors. It was with 60 Vbeta and 13 Jbeta primers that the PCR ran. The data were produced by immunoSEQ multiplex PCR, yet TCRdb's version contains in-frame clones alone and is incomplete. The sample yields fewer than 150,000 clones, approximately 80% seen once. The material sequenced was PBMCs. Source of these receptors: a woman aged 40-49 years in good health and CMV-seropositive.

The J gene is TRBJ2-7, the V gene TRBV5-3; 9 bases match TRBD2. TRBV5-3 is classed as an ORF, of uncertain function. V shed 5 bases and J 3 bases; nucleotides not matched to a gene: 9. This CDR3 is built from 15 residues. As DNA, the CDR3 is TGTGCCAGAAGTCGGCGACTAGCGGACAACTACGAGCAGTACTTC. As protein: CARSRRLADNYEQYF.

The chain joins TRBV10-3 to TRBJ1-1; tentative D call: TRBD1 (6 bases). The V gene lost 8 bases and the J gene lost 4 bases, with 14 bases spanning the gap. This CDR3 has 13 amino acids. Looked up from germline, CDR1 is ENHRY and CDR2 is SYGVKD. The chain's CDR3 is CAILDRSTTEAFF. The DNA for the CDR3 is TGTGCCATCCTTGACAGGTCTACCACTGAAGCTTTCTTT.

This chain joins TRBV5-1 and TRBJ2-7, with D possibly TRBD2 on 6 matching bases. Germline lookup yields CDR1 SGHRS and CDR2 YFSETQ. The CDR3 runs to 14 residues. V was shortened by 4 bases and J by 5 bases, with 16 bases between the two germline ends. In DNA, the CDR3 is TGCGCCAGCAGCCCAAACTACGGCGGGAACGAGCAGTACTTC. This translates into CASSPNYGGNEQYF.

J is TRBJ2-3 and V is TRBV6-1, with TRBD2 as a possible D gene (6 bases). The CDR3 totals 15 residues. V dropped 4 bases and J dropped 0 bases, with 11 bases sitting between them. CDR1 and CDR2 from the germline V gene are MNHNS and SASEGT. The DNA of the CDR3 is TGTGCCAGCAGTGCCTATAGCGGTAGCACAGATACGCAGTATTTT. Its protein is CASSAYSGSTDTQYF.

In its sample, this clone was seen once. The chain recombines TRBV5-1 with TRBJ2-3; D is unclear. Germline CDR1 reads SGHRS; CDR2 reads YFSETQ. V shed 1 base and J shed 3 bases, with 3 bases lying between them. The CDR3 is 12 residues long. The CDR3 nucleotides are TGCGCCAGCAGCTTGATAACAGATACGCAGTATTTT. Its protein is CASSLITDTQYF.

In nucleotides, the CDR3 is TGCGCCAGCAGCTTGGGGTCCCGTACTAGCGGGCGGGCAGAGACCCAGTACTTC. It yields the protein CASSLGSRTSGRAETQYF. The rearrangement links TRBV5-1 to TRBJ2-5; TRBD2 aligns across 9 bases. The CDR3 consists of 18 residues. The germline V gene has CDR1 SGHRS and CDR2 YFSETQ. The trim removed 0 bases at V and 4 bases at J, leaving 13 bases unmatched.

The chain is built from TRBV5-1 and TRBJ1-3; D is unclear. CDR1 and CDR2 (germline): SGHRS, YFSETQ. V dropped 7 bases and J dropped 4 bases, with 12 bases sitting between them. The CDR3 is 13 residues long. The CDR3 DNA sequence: TGCGCCAGCTCCGATGCGGTCGGAAACACCATATATTTT. It specifies CASSDAVGNTIYF.

The V and J genes are TRBV2 and TRBJ2-3, with TRBD1 identical over 8 bases. Trimming took 10 bases from V and 3 from J; bases not matched to a gene: 9. Germline V CDR1 and CDR2: SNHLY, FYNNEI. The CDR3 is 14 residues long. The CDR3 DNA reads TGTGCCACCCACCGGGACAGGAGTACAGATACGCAGTATTTT. It translates to CATHRDRSTDTQYF.

The rearrangement uses TRBV4-1 and TRBJ2-5; TRBD2 might be the D (7 bases). The CDR3 covers 15 residues. Trimming shortened V by 0 bases and J by 7 bases, and 15 bases separated the two germline ends. CDR1 and CDR2 from the germline V gene are MGHRA and YSYEKL. CDR3 sequence: CASSQDGGGVVTQYF. CDR3 DNA: TGCGCCAGCAGCCAAGACGGAGGGGGGGTGGTGACCCAGTACTTC.

J is TRBJ2-2 and V is TRBV9; the D gene is possibly TRBD2 (5 bases). Looked up from germline, CDR1 is SGDLS and CDR2 is YYNGEE. Trimming left V 0 bases short and J 7 bases short, with 13 bases between. The CDR3 length is 15 residues. CDR3: CASSVAPSRNGELFF. DNA for the CDR3: TGTGCCAGCAGCGTAGCTCCTAGCCGAAACGGGGAGCTGTTTTTT.

The chain employs TRBV21-1 and TRBJ2-3; the table gives TRBD1 as D, unverified against the DNA. TRBV21-1 is designated a pseudogene. The CDR3 runs 17 residues. CDR3 nucleotide sequence: TGTGCCAGCAGCAAAGGGATTCAGGGAAAGCGAACAGATACGCAGTATTTT. Translated: CASSKGIQGKRTDTQYF.

This sequence joins TRBV2 and TRBJ2-2, with 12 bases aligning to TRBD2. Germline CDR1 reads SNHLY; CDR2 reads FYNNEI. The J segment lost 6 bases and the V segment lost 5 bases, leaving 4 bases of the junction unmatched. The CDR3 loop spans 15 amino acids. The CDR3 coding sequence is TGTGCCAGCAGTCCGACTAGCGGGAGCCCCGGGGAGCTGTTTTTT. It codes for CASSPTSGSPGELFF.

Worth noting for this clone: Other DNA sequences of this sample code for an identical CDR3. V gene TRBV5-6 combines with J gene TRBJ2-7, with 7 bases aligning to TRBD2. V was clipped by 4 bases and J by 4 bases; unmatched bases: 8. Germline CDR1 and CDR2: SGHDT and YYEEEE. The length of the CDR3 is 14 residues. The CDR3 region is CASSPGGGGYEQYF. CDR3 DNA sequence: TGTGCCAGCAGCCCGGGTGGGGGGGGTTACGAGCAGTACTTC.

V usage is TRBV19 and J usage is TRBJ1-3; possibly TRBD1 for D (6 bases). The length of the CDR3 is 16 residues. Deletions cut 5 bases from V and 0 bases from J, with 14 bases between. Germline-derived CDR1 and CDR2 are LNHDA and SQIVND (reference sequence). DNA of the CDR3: TGTGCCAGTAGTCGTCTATGGACAGTCTCTGGAAACACCATATATTTT. The encoded protein is CASSRLWTVSGNTIYF.

The chain recombines TRBV6-1 with TRBJ2-3, with 14 bases that match TRBD2. V lost 3 bases, J lost 5 bases, and 4 bases stayed unmatched. The CDR3 has 16 amino acids. The germline V gene encodes CDR1 MNHNS and CDR2 SASEGT. Written as DNA, the CDR3 is TGTGCCAGCAGTGATCGAGGACTAGCGGGAGGAGATACGCAGTATTTT. As protein: CASSDRGLAGGDTQYF.

The V and J genes are TRBV11-2 and TRBJ1-3; D not resolved. The CDR3 length is 11 residues. V lost 5 bases to trimming and J lost 10 bases, with 9 bases between them. Germline-derived CDR1 and CDR2 are SGHAT and FQNNGV. CDR3 residues: CASSLGRTIYF. Written as DNA, the CDR3 is TGTGCCAGCAGCCTAGGGCGGACCATATATTTT.

The V gene is TRBV29-1, the J gene TRBJ1-3; a possible D gene is TRBD1 (6 bases). Germline values: CDR1 SQVTM, CDR2 ANQGSEA. V lost 4 bases and J 4 bases, leaving 17 bases between the germline ends. The CDR3 runs 15 residues. DNA for the CDR3: TGCAGCGTTGTCGGCCTCAGGGGTCGGGGAAACACCATATATTTT. Its protein is CSVVGLRGRGNTIYF.

This rearrangement joins TRBV7-9 to TRBJ2-5, with D possibly matching TRBD2 (6 bases). Germline assignment: CDR1 SEHNR and CDR2 FQNEAQ (reference sequence). The CDR3 loop spans 12 amino acids. Trimming left V 6 bases short and J 7 bases short, with 12 bases between. The CDR3 loop reads CASRTVGGTQYF. The CDR3 DNA reads as TGTGCCAGCAGGACAGTGGGGGGGACCCAGTACTTC.

The J gene is TRBJ2-2, the V gene TRBV5-1, with TRBD2 matching 7 bases. The CDR3 runs 15 residues. The germline gives CDR1 SGHRS, CDR2 YFSETQ. Trimming cost V 2 bases and J 1 base; bases outside gene matches: 2. The CDR3 coding sequence is TGCGCCAGCAGCTTCAGCGGGGAGAACACCGGGGAGCTGTTTTTT. It specifies CASSFSGENTGELFF.

V is TRBV7-9 and J is TRBJ2-1, with 11 nucleotides matching TRBD2. CDR3 size: 16 residues. CDR1 is SEHNR and CDR2 is FQNEAQ in the germline V gene (reference sequence). Germline trimming cut 2 bases from V and 6 bases from J; bases unmatched to any gene: 6. CDR3 sequence: CASSLFPSGRSNEQFF. CDR3 DNA: TGTGCCAGCAGCTTATTTCCTAGCGGGAGGTCCAATGAGCAGTTCTTC.

The chain combines TRBV7-9 with TRBJ2-2, with D perhaps TRBD2 (5 bases). The CDR3 runs 15 residues. V was shortened by 4 bases and J by 3 bases, with 12 bases between the two germline ends. Looked up from germline, CDR1 is SEHNR and CDR2 is FQNEAQ (reference sequence). CDR3: CASSSPKEDTGELFF. CDR3 nucleotides: TGTGCCAGCAGCTCCCCGAAGGAGGACACCGGGGAGCTGTTTTTT. The full variable domain, completed using reference TRBV7-9 and TRBJ2-2, is DTGVSQNPRHKITKRGQNVTFRCDPISEHNRLYWYRQTLGQGPEFLTYFQNEAQLEKSRLLSDRFSAERPKGSFSTLEIQRTEQGDSAMYLCASSSPKEDTGELFFGEGSRLTVL.